These 22 T cell receptor beta chains came from one sample sequenced in a study of glioma-infiltrating T cells. TCR alpha and beta CDR3 regions were amplified from RNA using iRepertoire nested multiplex PCR. TCRdb ran MiXCR on the multiplex PCR reads and lists one entry per CDR3 protein. There are approximately 110,000 distinct CDR3 sequences in the sample; under 30% occur only once, and 35% lies in the top ten. The sequenced sample consisted of glioma tissue, nonneoplastic brain tissue, or PBMCs (not recorded which). Receptors were obtained from a human donor with low-grade glioma or glioblastoma, undergoing nonglioma brain surgery, or in good health (not recorded which).

This clonotype was seen ten or more times. This may arise from a read error, as a much more abundant clone is one base away. The J gene is TRBJ2-7, the V gene TRBV6-1; D tentatively fits TRBD1 or TRBD2 (5 bases each). CDR3 size: 11 residues. The germline V and J ends were trimmed by 8 bases and 3 bases, with 8 bases remaining between them. The germline CDR1 and CDR2 sequences are MNHNS and SASEGT. CDR3 amino acids: CASGGGYEQYF. CDR3 coding DNA: TGTGCCAGCGGTGGGGGCTACGAGCAGTACTTC.

The chain has TRBV9 and TRBJ1-6; D remains ambiguous. Germline V gene data show CDR1 as SGDLS and CDR2 as YYNGEE. This CDR3 has 13 residues. Trimming pared 4 bases from V and 8 bases from J, leaving 10 bases between. CDR3 DNA: TGTGCCAGCAGCTTCGGGGAATATTCACCCCTCCACTTT. Translated: CASSFGEYSPLHF.

This clonotype has ten or more counts. This chain uses TRBV2 with TRBJ2-2; D possibly corresponds to TRBD2 (5 bases). The V gene's germline CDR1 is SNHLY and CDR2 FYNNEI. V was pared by 7 bases and J by 6 bases, with 12 bases between. The CDR3 length is 13 residues. CDR3 amino acids: CASTRERAGELFF. The DNA for the CDR3 is TGTGCCAGCACGAGGGAGAGGGCCGGGGAGCTGTTTTTT.

There are many counts of this clonotype. The genes are TRBV19 and TRBJ2-2; 7 bases line up with TRBD1. Germline V gene data show CDR1 as LNHDA and CDR2 as SQIVND (reference sequence). Trimming removed 3 bases from V and 1 base from J; junction bases left unmatched: 2. The length of the CDR3 is 15 residues. The CDR3 region has the DNA TGTGCCAGTAGTATGGACAGGTTGAACACCGGGGAGCTGTTTTTT. Its translation is CASSMDRLNTGELFF.

This clonotype was counted at least ten times. V usage is TRBV6-2 or TRBV6-3 and J usage is TRBJ2-5; 8 bases are a match to TRBD1. The CDR3 runs 14 residues. The germline gives CDR1 MNHEY, CDR2 SVGEGT. Trimming at V came to 7 bases and at J to 0 bases, leaving 4 bases not matched to a gene. The CDR3 region is CASKRTGYQETQYF. The CDR3 region has the DNA TGTGCCAGCAAGAGGACAGGGTACCAAGAGACCCAGTACTTC.

A few counts support this clonotype. This chain connects TRBV29-1 to TRBJ2-7; 9 bases align to TRBD1. V lost 3 bases to trimming and J lost 5 bases; unmatched junction nucleotides: 5. Germline CDR1 and CDR2: SQVTM and ANQGSEA. This CDR3 comprises 13 residues. The CDR3 DNA is TGCAGCGTTGATAGGACAGGGGCGAACGAGCAGTACTTC. Protein sequence: CSVDRTGANEQYF.

This clonotype appeared many times. The V and J genes are TRBV20-1 and TRBJ1-2; D call uncertain. This CDR3 has 16 amino acids. The germline CDR1 and CDR2 sequences are DFQATT and SNEGSKA (reference sequence). The germline V and J ends were trimmed by 3 bases and 5 bases, with 22 bases remaining between them. The CDR3 bases are TGCAGTGCTAGGCGGCTAGAAGATGGAATTTGGTATGGCTACACCTTC. It specifies CSARRLEDGIWYGYTF.

The rearrangement links TRBV28 to TRBJ1-1; D not certain. V lost 4 bases to trimming and J lost 1 base, with 10 bases between them. CDR3 length: 14 amino acids. Germline CDR1 and CDR2: MDHEN and SYDVKM. CDR3 DNA sequence: TGTGCCAGCAGTTCAAGACACCCGAACACTGAAGCTTTCTTT. This translates into CASSSRHPNTEAFF.

The rearrangement uses TRBV29-1 and TRBJ2-5; D not resolved. Germline assignment: CDR1 SQVTM and CDR2 ANQGSEA. The CDR3 has 16 residues. V was cut by 3 bases and J by 0 bases, with 17 bases left in between. The CDR3 DNA sequence: TGCAGCGTTGAGGGGTGGGCATCCCCGGACCAAGAGACCCAGTACTTC. It encodes CSVEGWASPDQETQYF.

In its sample, this clonotype was seen many times. This chain joins TRBV18 and TRBJ2-3; 14 bases are shared with TRBD2. This CDR3 comprises 14 residues. Losses at the gene ends were 5 bases for V and 5 bases for J; bases not matched to a gene: 0. The germline V gene encodes CDR1 KGHSH and CDR2 LQKENI. The CDR3 is CASSGLAGGDTQYF. For the CDR3, the DNA is TGTGCCAGCTCAGGACTAGCGGGAGGAGATACGCAGTATTTT.

This clonotype occurred many times. The chain combines TRBV6-1 with TRBJ1-6, with 7 bases fitting TRBD1. The CDR3 consists of 12 residues. Germline CDR1 MNHNS, CDR2 SASEGT. Trimming cost V 7 bases and J 8 bases; bases outside gene matches: 2. CDR3 in amino acids: CASTRGDSPLHF. The CDR3 nucleotides are TGTGCCAGCACCAGGGGGGATTCACCCCTCCACTTT.

This clonotype occurred many times. J is TRBJ2-5 and V is TRBV25-1, with a tentative D call TRBD1 (5 bases). Trimming removed 6 bases at V and 2 bases at J, with 13 bases between. The V gene's germline CDR1 is MGHDK and CDR2 SYGVNS. This CDR3 comprises 14 residues. CDR3 amino acids: CASSQGSLQETQYF. The CDR3, as DNA: TGTGCCAGCAGCCAGGGAAGTCTACAAGAGACCCAGTACTTC.

This clonotype has ten or more counts. CDR3 sequence (DNA): TGTGCCAGCAGTCATGGACAGGGTTCATACGAGCAGTACTTC. Translation: CASSHGQGSYEQYF. The chain recombines TRBV6-1 with TRBJ2-7, with TRBD1 identical over 8 bases. J gave up 4 bases and V 5 bases, and 7 bases lay outside the gene matches. Per the germline V gene, CDR1 is MNHNS and CDR2 is SASEGT. The CDR3 runs 14 residues.

This clonotype was detected ten times or more. The V and J genes are TRBV6-1 and TRBJ2-2, with D unresolved. The V end was cut by 6 bases, the J end by 5 bases, with 10 bases between. The CDR3 spans 13 residues. In germline, CDR1 is MNHNS, CDR2 SASEGT. The CDR3 is CASRMTATGELFF. Written as DNA, the CDR3 is TGTGCCAGCAGGATGACGGCAACCGGGGAGCTGTTTTTT.

This clonotype was seen repeatedly, ten times or more. The chain is built from TRBV6-6 and TRBJ2-5; perhaps TRBD1 as D (5 bases). Germline CDR1 reads MNHNY; CDR2 reads SVGAGI (reference sequence). Trimming removed 1 base from V and 5 bases from J, with 17 bases in between. This CDR3 is built from 16 residues. CDR3 region: CASSYLGAGTEETQYF. The CDR3 DNA reads TGTGCCAGCAGTTACTTAGGGGCCGGAACCGAGGAGACCCAGTACTTC.

In this sample, this clonotype turned up many times. The rearrangement links TRBV15 to TRBJ2-3, with a tentative D call TRBD1 (5 bases). The CDR3 sequence is 16 residues long. V lost 3 bases and J lost 6, with 19 bases in between. Per germline, CDR1 LNHNV and CDR2 YYDKDF (reference sequence). CDR3 coding DNA: TGTGCCACCAGCAGTGTCCCCAGGGTTCAGGCGGATACGCAGTATTTT. Translation gives CATSSVPRVQADTQYF.

In this sample, this clonotype turned up many times. The gene calls are TRBV19 and TRBJ2-3; 8 nucleotides align to TRBD2. The V segment lost 5 bases and the J segment 6 bases; nucleotides outside the gene matches: 4. In germline, CDR1 is LNHDA, CDR2 SQIVND (reference sequence). The CDR3 runs to 13 residues. CDR3 loop: CASSVGLADTQYF. The CDR3 DNA reads as TGTGCCAGTAGTGTCGGACTAGCCGATACGCAGTATTTT.

Turning to this clonotype: Sequence at one end of the junction differs from germline and may be a read error. This chain links TRBV29-1 with TRBJ2-7; D may be TRBD1 (6 bases). Germline V gene lookup returns CDR1 SQVTM and CDR2 ANQGSEA. The CDR3 has 13 residues. CDR3 in amino acids: CSLQRSRGYEQCF. The CDR3 nucleotides read TGCAGCCTGCAACGAAGCAGGGGCTACGAGCAGTGCTTC.

This clonotype was counted ten times or more. V is TRBV4-3 and J is TRBJ1-2; D possibly corresponds to TRBD1 (5 bases). The V end lost 7 bases, the J end lost 2 bases, and 17 bases lay between the germline ends. Germline V gene data show CDR1 as LGHNA and CDR2 as YSLEER. The CDR3 has 15 residues. CDR3 protein: CASTYTGTENYGYTF. The CDR3 nucleotides are TGCGCCAGCACCTACACCGGGACGGAAAACTATGGCTACACCTTC.

This clonotype was seen at least ten times. This chain uses TRBV5-4 with TRBJ2-5; TRBD1 matches 11 bases. V lost 3 bases to trimming and J lost 3 bases; unmatched junction nucleotides: 4. CDR3 length: 15 residues. The germline V gene has CDR1 SGHNT and CDR2 YYREEE (reference sequence). CDR3 DNA: TGTGCCAGCAGCTCCCCGGGACAGGGGGAAGAGACCCAGTACTTC. It is translated as CASSSPGQGEETQYF.

This clonotype was detected many times. V usage is TRBV11-1 and J usage is TRBJ2-5, with D unclear. Deletions cut 4 bases from V and 0 bases from J, with 9 bases between. The germline CDR1 and CDR2 sequences are SGHAT and FQDESV (reference sequence). The CDR3 has 14 residues. The chain's CDR3 is CASSSGMYQETQYF. The CDR3 nucleotides read TGTGCCAGCAGCTCAGGAATGTACCAAGAGACCCAGTACTTC. Based on the CDR3 plus reference TRBV11-1 and TRBJ2-5, the full variable domain is EAEVAQSPRYKITEKSQAVAFWCDPISGHATLYWYRQILGQGPELLVQFQDESVVDDSQLPKDRFSAERLKGVDSTLKIQPAELGDSAMYLCASSSGMYQETQYFGPGTRLLVL.

This clonotype appeared many times. This sequence joins TRBV6-1 and TRBJ2-7, with 7 bases matching TRBD1. In germline, CDR1 is MNHNS, CDR2 SASEGT. This CDR3 contains 13 residues. V lost 7 bases and J lost 0; bases outside the gene matches: 3. The CDR3 DNA is TGTGCCAGCACCGGGACAGCCTCCTACGAGCAGTACTTC. This translates into CASTGTASYEQYF.